This T cell receptor (beta chain) was identified during a study of T cell responses to AZD1222 COVID-19 vaccine. Study conclusions and caveats: The number of AZD1222 recipients seropositive at baseline was only five to seven. The peak T cell response came first, and repertoires were sampled only after it.

V lost 2 bases to trimming and J lost 0 bases, with 5 bases between them. The CDR3 consists of 14 residues. CDR1 and CDR2 from the germline V gene are MDHEN and SYDVKM. A note on this clone: Its antigen is not known.

Sequencing was performed with immunoSEQ multiplex PCR; in TCRdb, only in-frame clones are kept and a portion is missing. The data show under 100,000 clones, around 90% seen once. V is TRBV28 and J is TRBJ1-3; D gene ambiguous. The receptor was derived from an adult in good health. Sequencing was performed on peripheral blood, taken on day 0 of MenACWY control vaccination. The CDR3, as DNA: TGTGCCAGCAGTTTAAGCTCCTCTGGAAACACCATATATTTT. Its protein product is CASSLSSSGNTIYF.